The 27 T cell receptor beta chains presented below share a single source sample, sequenced in a study of T cells in Graves' hyperthyroidism and ophthalmopathy (dated by TCRdb to about 2019). The method was multiplex PCR. The sample was run on an Illumina HiSeq 2000. TCR beta CDR3 regions were amplified from RNA transcripts. The TCR CDR3 was subjected to a first round of RT-PCR using the HTBI primer set and the Qiagen OneStep RT-PCR kit. Using fastp trimming at Q25 and MiXCR clonotype assembly, TCRdb reanalyzed the public sequencing data and kept in-frame beta chains. Rows merge per CDR3 protein into single entries with the most common DNA and genes. This sample is represented by a few hundred thousand distinct CDR3 sequences; just under 25% of them were singletons. Around four fifths of the sample rests with the top ten. What was sequenced was blood. Every receptor here comes from a man aged 50-59 years with Graves' hyperthyroidism.

The chain is built from TRBV5-6 and TRBJ2-6; perhaps TRBD1 as D (6 bases). CDR1 is SGHDT and CDR2 is YYEEEE in the germline V gene. The length of the CDR3 is 18 residues. V lost 2 bases, J lost 0 bases, and 15 bases lay in between. CDR3 in amino acids: CASSFEIQGRSGANVLTF. CDR3 nucleotide sequence: TGTGCCAGCAGCTTTGAGATACAGGGTCGCTCTGGGGCCAACGTCCTGACTTTC. Full variable domain (outside the CDR3, taken from reference TRBV5-6 and TRBJ2-6): DAGVTQSPTHLIKTRGQQVTLRCSPKSGHDTVSWYQQALGQGPQFIFQYYEEEERQRGNFPDRFSGHQFPNYSSELNVNALLLGDSALYLCASSFEIQGRSGANVLTFGAGSRLTVL.

This clonotype turned up a few times. This chain uses TRBV19 with TRBJ2-2, with 8 bases that match TRBD2. J gave up 4 bases and V 7 bases, and 11 bases lay outside the gene matches. The CDR3 length is 16 residues. Germline V gene sequence: CDR1 LNHDA, CDR2 SQIVND (reference sequence). CDR3 in amino acids: CASTRSGGRLTGELFF. DNA for the CDR3: TGTGCCAGTACCCGGTCTGGCGGGAGGCTCACCGGGGAGCTGTTTTTT.

The chain combines TRBV20-1 with TRBJ2-1; TRBD2 aligns across 13 bases. The CDR3 runs 14 residues. Germline CDR1 is DFQATT and CDR2 is SNEGSKA (reference sequence). The V and J ends lost 6 bases and 10 bases, in that order; junction bases with no gene match: 9. The CDR3: CSAPRTSGSGEQFF. The DNA of the CDR3 is TGCAGTGCCCCCAGGACTAGCGGGAGCGGAGAGCAGTTCTTC.

This clonotype was picked up a small number of times. The chain combines TRBV19 with TRBJ2-1, with D perhaps matching TRBD1 or TRBD2 (6 bases each). Trimming took 6 bases from V and 7 from J, leaving 22 bases between them. This CDR3 comprises 16 residues. Germline CDR1 is LNHDA and CDR2 is SQIVND (reference sequence). The CDR3 spells CASSISGATVGNEQFF. DNA for the CDR3: TGTGCCAGTAGCATCTCGGGGGCTACGGTCGGGAATGAGCAGTTCTTC.

This clonotype occurred many times. J is TRBJ2-1 and V is TRBV6-2 or TRBV6-3; D is possibly TRBD1 (6 bases). Germline-derived CDR1 and CDR2 are MNHEY and SVGEGT. V shed 7 bases and J shed 5 bases, with 21 bases lying between them. The CDR3 covers 16 residues. As DNA, the CDR3 is TGTGCCAGCACTTCTTCCGTGAGAAGGGGGAACAATGAGCAGTTCTTC. Protein: CASTSSVRRGNNEQFF.

This clonotype has at least ten counts. The chain combines TRBV29-1 with TRBJ2-7, with a possible D match to TRBD2 (7 bases). Germline CDR1 reads SQVTM; CDR2 reads ANQGSEA. CDR3 size: 14 residues. Trimming pared 0 bases from V and 3 bases from J, leaving 12 bases between. The CDR3 spells CSVEEGGPNYEQYF. As DNA, the CDR3 is TGCAGCGTTGAAGAGGGGGGGCCGAACTACGAGCAGTACTTC.

The chain couples TRBV7-9 to TRBJ2-6, with 10 positions matching TRBD2. Trimming took 3 bases from V and 0 from J; bases not matched to a gene: 8. Per the germline V gene, CDR1 is SEHNR and CDR2 is FQNEAQ (reference sequence). This CDR3 is 19 amino acids long. Written as DNA, the CDR3 is TGTGCCAGCAGCTTTCCTAGCGGGAGCCTAAACTCTGGGGCCAACGTCCTGACTTTC. Translating gives CASSFPSGSLNSGANVLTF.

This clonotype has ten or more counts. The rearrangement joins TRBV7-3 to TRBJ2-3; the match to TRBD2 covers 10 bases. The length of the CDR3 is 16 residues. Germline V CDR1 and CDR2: SGHTA, FQGTGA. V dropped 5 bases and J dropped 6; count of bases not matched to a gene: 11. DNA for the CDR3: TGTGCCAGCAGCCCGATGGGAGCGGGAGGGATCGATACGCAGTATTTT. Amino acid sequence: CASSPMGAGGIDTQYF. Full variable domain (rest looked up from reference TRBV7-3 and TRBJ2-3): GAGVSQTPSNKVTEKGKYVELRCDPISGHTALYWYRQSLGQGPEFLIYFQGTGAADDSGLPNDRFFAVRPEGSVSTLKIQRTERGDSAVYLCASSPMGAGGIDTQYFGPGTRLTVL.

The V and J genes are TRBV12-3 or TRBV12-4 and TRBJ2-7; no clear D. The CDR3 is 12 residues long. The V and J ends lost 5 bases and 4 bases respectively, with 9 bases between them. CDR3 sequence (DNA): TGTGCCAGCAGTATCGCGGTTTACGAGCAGTACTTC. Encoded protein: CASSIAVYEQYF.

This clonotype was observed a few times. V usage is TRBV3-1 and J usage is TRBJ1-2, with a possible D match to TRBD1 (5 bases). The CDR3 totals 14 residues. V was pared by 4 bases and J by 6 bases, with 15 bases between. The germline gives CDR1 LGHDT, CDR2 YNNKEL (reference sequence). The CDR3 nucleotides read TGTGCCAGCAGCCGCGCCGAATGGGGGAATGGCTACACCTTC. This sequence encodes CASSRAEWGNGYTF.

The CDR3 reads CASSSGQALAKNIQYF. CDR3 DNA sequence: TGTGCCAGCAGCTCGGGACAGGCACTAGCCAAAAACATTCAGTACTTC. The V and J genes are TRBV7-9 and TRBJ2-4, with TRBD1 matching 8 bases. The V segment lost 4 bases and the J segment 0 bases; nucleotides outside the gene matches: 5. The CDR3 runs to 16 residues. Germline V gene sequence: CDR1 SEHNR, CDR2 FQNEAQ (reference sequence).

V and J are TRBV20-1 and TRBJ2-1; possible D gene TRBD1, 8 bases. Germline V gene sequence: CDR1 DFQATT, CDR2 SNEGSKA (reference sequence). CDR3 length: 17 amino acids. Trimming pared 5 bases from V and 2 bases from J, leaving 22 bases between. The CDR3 protein is CSAGDEGTGLAYNEQFF. For the CDR3, the DNA is TGCAGTGCTGGGGACGAGGGGACAGGACTAGCCTACAATGAGCAGTTCTTC.

V usage is TRBV6-2 or TRBV6-3 and J usage is TRBJ1-1; TRBD1 agrees at 9 bases. The CDR3 spans 14 residues. The V segment lost 7 bases and the J segment 5 bases; nucleotides outside the gene matches: 8. Per germline, CDR1 MNHEY and CDR2 SVGEGT. Here the CDR3 reads CASTETGGNTEAFF. The CDR3 coding sequence is TGTGCCAGCACCGAAACAGGGGGCAATACTGAAGCTTTCTTT.

This clonotype was picked up a small number of times. The rearrangement joins TRBV5-6 to TRBJ2-1, with 11 bases identical to TRBD2. The CDR3 loop spans 18 amino acids. Germline CDR1 and CDR2: SGHDT and YYEEEE. J gave up 5 bases and V 0 bases, and 10 bases lay outside the gene matches. The CDR3: CASSLATDLAGGHNEQFF. CDR3 sequence (DNA): TGTGCCAGCAGCTTGGCCACGGATCTAGCGGGAGGCCACAATGAGCAGTTCTTC.

The chain has TRBV2 and TRBJ1-1; 12 bases fit TRBD1. Germline V CDR1 and CDR2: SNHLY, FYNNEI. The V gene end was trimmed by 7 bases and the J gene end by 1 base; junction bases not matched to a gene: 10. The CDR3 covers 17 residues. In nucleotides, the CDR3 is TGTGCCAGCACCAACCGGGACAGGGGGCGACGGAACACTGAAGCTTTCTTT. Translation gives CASTNRDRGRRNTEAFF.

The J gene is TRBJ2-1, the V gene TRBV6-1, with TRBD2 matching over 13 bases. Germline loops: CDR1 MNHNS, CDR2 SASEGT. The CDR3 is 19 amino acids. V shed 2 bases, J shed 8 bases, and the junction held 15 bases outside the gene matches. This CDR3 is CASSEYGLAGVLKGDEQFF. CDR3 sequence (DNA): TGTGCCAGCAGTGAATACGGACTAGCGGGAGTATTAAAAGGCGATGAGCAGTTCTTC.

This clonotype was found a few times. V gene TRBV9 combines with J gene TRBJ1-2; 10 positions agree with TRBD1. CDR3 size: 14 residues. The V gene's germline CDR1 is SGDLS and CDR2 YYNGEE. Unmatched junction bases numbered 2, after V lost 3 bases and J lost 3 bases. In nucleotides, the CDR3 is TGTGCCAGCAGCGCAGGACAGGGGGACTATGGCTACACCTTC. Residues: CASSAGQGDYGYTF. Using reference TRBV9 and TRBJ1-2 for the parts outside the CDR3, the full variable domain is DSGVTQTPKHLITATGQRVTLRCSPRSGDLSVYWYQQSLDQGLQFLIQYYNGEERAKGNILERFSAQQFPDLHSELNLSSLELGDSALYFCASSAGQGDYGYTFGSGTRLTVV.

The chain combines TRBV9 with TRBJ2-7, with D uncertain. The germline CDR1 and CDR2 sequences are SGDLS and YYNGEE. The CDR3 extends over 13 amino acids. V lost 0 bases, J lost 5 bases, and 9 bases lay in between. CDR3 region: CASSVGHPDEQYF. The CDR3 nucleotides read TGTGCCAGCAGCGTAGGCCACCCGGACGAGCAGTACTTC. The full variable domain, in which reference TRBV9 and TRBJ2-7 provide the parts outside the CDR3, is DSGVTQTPKHLITATGQRVTLRCSPRSGDLSVYWYQQSLDQGLQFLIQYYNGEERAKGNILERFSAQQFPDLHSELNLSSLELGDSALYFCASSVGHPDEQYFGPGTRLTVT.

Only a few counts were recorded for this clonotype. The rearrangement uses TRBV30 and TRBJ2-3; 12 bases line up with TRBD2. Germline CDR1 GTSNPN, CDR2 SVGIG (reference sequence). Losses at the gene ends were 8 bases for V and 2 bases for J; bases not matched to a gene: 11. The CDR3 runs to 16 residues. The CDR3: CARPRGLAGFTDTQYF. In DNA, the CDR3 is TGTGCCCGCCCAAGAGGACTAGCGGGATTCACAGATACGCAGTATTTT.

The chain links TRBV3-1 to TRBJ2-2; unclear D gene. The V gene lost 0 bases and the J gene lost 5 bases, with 13 bases spanning the gap. Germline CDR1 and CDR2: LGHDT and YNNKEL (reference sequence). This CDR3 is 16 amino acids long. Here the CDR3 DNA reads TGTGCCAGCAGCCAAGATGGGAATCTTGTTACCGGGGAGCTGTTTTTT. This gives the protein CASSQDGNLVTGELFF. Variable domain in full (rest from reference TRBV3-1 and TRBJ2-2): DTAVSQTPKYLVTQMGNDKSIKCEQNLGHDTMYWYKQDSKKFLKIMFSYNNKELIINETVPNRFSPKSPDKAHLNLHINSLELGDSAVYFCASSQDGNLVTGELFFGEGSRLTVL.

The chain carries TRBV20-1 and TRBJ2-2, with 11 bases aligning to TRBD2. This CDR3 is 15 amino acids long. CDR1 is DFQATT and CDR2 is SNEGSKA in the germline V gene (reference sequence). The V segment lost 7 bases and the J segment 3 bases; nucleotides outside the gene matches: 7. CDR3 DNA sequence: TGCAGTGTTCCGGGACTAGCGGAAGACACCGGGGAGCTGTTTTTT. The encoded protein is CSVPGLAEDTGELFF.

The V call is TRBV9, the J call TRBJ2-7, with 14 bases fitting TRBD2. Germline CDR1 is SGDLS and CDR2 is YYNGEE. This CDR3 is built from 15 residues. Germline trimming cut 3 bases from V and 6 bases from J; bases unmatched to any gene: 5. The CDR3 sequence: CASSEGTSGSREQYF. CDR3 coding DNA: TGTGCCAGCAGCGAGGGGACTAGCGGGAGTCGCGAGCAGTACTTC.

For this clonotype: The CDR3 ends on some other residue instead of the conserved phenylalanine or tryptophan, so this is likely a read error. Here the CDR3 DNA reads TGCAGTGCTATGTATCCTGGAGTCGTCACAGATACGCAGTATTCT. Translation: CSAMYPGVVTDTQYS. The V and J genes are TRBV20-1 and TRBJ2-3; unclear D gene. Germline V CDR1 and CDR2: DFQATT, SNEGSKA (reference sequence). V lost 4 bases and J lost 2, with 16 bases in between. CDR3 length: 15 residues.

Regarding this clonotype: A much bigger clone sits one base away, suggesting this may be a read error. The V and J genes are TRBV19 and TRBJ2-3, with D uncertain. The CDR3 consists of 15 residues. Trimming took off 4 bases at V and 4 bases at J, with 15 bases between the two ends. Germline V gives CDR1 LNHDA, CDR2 SQIVND (reference sequence). CDR3 in amino acids: CASSTAGAGADTQYF. The CDR3 bases are TGTGCCAGTAGTACTGCAGGAGCCGGCGCAGATACGCAGTATTTT.

This clonotype has more than one count but fewer than ten. The rearrangement uses TRBV5-4 and TRBJ2-7; D perhaps matches TRBD2 (6 bases). Trimming pared 1 base from V and 2 bases from J, leaving 10 bases between. This CDR3 contains 14 residues. Looked up from germline, CDR1 is SGHNT and CDR2 is YYREEE (reference sequence). CDR3 region: CASSLTSRPYEQYF. CDR3 sequence (DNA): TGTGCCAGCAGCTTGACTAGCAGACCCTACGAGCAGTACTTC.

The chain joins TRBV7-9 to TRBJ2-7; D is perhaps TRBD1 or TRBD2 (5 bases each). Trimming shortened V by 5 bases and J by 2 bases, and 22 bases separated the two germline ends. The CDR3 is 17 amino acids. CDR1 is SEHNR, CDR2 FQNEAQ, per germline (reference sequence). DNA for the CDR3: TGTGCCAGCAGCCCAAGACCTGGGGACCCGGATACCTACGAGCAGTACTTC. It codes for CASSPRPGDPDTYEQYF.

The rearrangement uses TRBV7-3 and TRBJ2-5, with 8 positions matching TRBD2. The V gene end was trimmed by 5 bases and the J gene end by 5 bases; junction bases not matched to a gene: 7. This CDR3 is built from 14 residues. Germline lookup yields CDR1 SGHTA and CDR2 FQGTGA. The CDR3 reads CASSPAGAGETQYF. In DNA form, the CDR3 reads TGTGCCAGCAGCCCAGCGGGAGCGGGGGAGACCCAGTACTTC.